This TCR beta chain was obtained from a study of T-cell memory formation after mild COVID-19. TCRdb recomputed calls from the 5' RACE reads with MiXCR, one row per CDR3 protein. The profile shows 530,000 or so distinct CDR3 sequences, around 15% of them singletons. This CDR3 is built from 14 residues. The V segment lost 6 bases and the J segment 2 bases; nucleotides outside the gene matches: 3. Germline-derived CDR1 and CDR2 are SQVTM and ANQGSEA. This clonotype originated in an adult woman who had mild COVID-19 (a few samples of this study predate the infection). Cell type and time point are not known. The material sequenced was PBMCs or a T cell subset sorted from them (not recorded which). V is TRBV29-1 and J is TRBJ2-3, with TRBD2 matching over 12 bases. This chain's CDR3 is CSVRTSGTTDTQYF. For the CDR3, the DNA is TGCAGCGTGCGGACTAGCGGGACCACAGATACGCAGTATTTT.